This is a list of T cell receptor beta chains from one sample in a study of blood T cell repertoires in COVID-19. Here immunoSEQ multiplex PCR was the method, and the copy in TCRdb shows in-frame clones only, minus some. Here the sample spans under 200,000 clones, 87% being singletons. Sequenced: PBMCs or T cells enriched from blood (not recorded which). These receptors were collected from a woman between 50 and 59 years old who had recovered from COVID-19. Each CDR3 is given with its conserved first and last residue. A D gene is named only where the DNA matches it firmly. The listing skips clone size in some rows; elsewhere it reads once, few, many or a size class.

D	size	V	J	DNA	CDR3
.	.	TRBV6-1	TRBJ2-7	TGTGCCAGCAGTGAAGCGACAACAGCTTCCTACGAGCAGTACTTC	CASSEATTASYEQYF
.	once	TRBV6-5	TRBJ2-2	TGTGCCAGCAGCCTGGACGGGACTGCCGGGGAGCTGTTTTTT	CASSLDGTAGELFF
.	.	TRBV7-9	TRBJ1-6	TGTGCCGTTGGGCAGGGTAATTCACCCCTCCACTTT	CAVGQGNSPLHF
.	.	TRBV28	TRBJ2-7	TGTGCCAGCAAAAAGGGGGTGGGCTACGAGCAGTACTTC	CASKKGVGYEQYF
TRBD2	once	TRBV11-3	TRBJ2-5	TGTGCCAGCACCTGGACTAGCGGGAGGGCTGGAGAGACCCAGTACTTC	CASTWTSGRAGETQYF
TRBD1	.	TRBV27	TRBJ1-5	TGTGCCAGCGGACGACAGGGAAGCAATCAGCCCCAGCATTTT	CASGRQGSNQPQHF
.	.	TRBV7-9	TRBJ2-1	TGTGCCAGCAGCTTTGGTCCCATCGAGGATGAGCAGTTCTTC	CASSFGPIEDEQFF
.	.	TRBV30	TRBJ2-2	TGTGCCTGGAGGGCGCGGGGATACGCGAACACCGGGGAGCTGTTTTTT	CAWRARGYANTGELFF
TRBD2	.	TRBV7-3	TRBJ2-3	TGTGCCAGCAGCCTTAATGGACTAGCGCCAAGCACAGATACGCAGTATTTT	CASSLNGLAPSTDTQYF
TRBD1	.	TRBV6-4	TRBJ2-1	TGTGCCAGCAGACGACAGGGAAGCAATGAGCAGTTCTTC	CASRRQGSNEQFF
.	.	TRBV9	TRBJ2-2	TGTGCCAGCAGCGCAGGAACTAGCACCGGGGAGCTGTTTTTT	CASSAGTSTGELFF
TRBD2	.	TRBV18	TRBJ2-1	TGTGCCAGCTCACCGTGGCTAGCGGGAGATGAGCAGTTCTTC	CASSPWLAGDEQFF
.	once	TRBV28	TRBJ2-7	TGTGCCAGCAGTCCCCCAGGGGTTAGCTCCTACGAGCAGTACTTC	CASSPPGVSSYEQYF
.	.	TRBV3-1/TRBV3-2	TRBJ2-2	TGTGCCAGCAGGAGCGGGTTCGGGGAGCTGTTTTTT	CASRSGFGELFF
TRBD1	.	TRBV28	TRBJ1-4	TGTGCCAGCAGTACCTCCGGGACAGGGACCGAAAAACTGTTTTTT	CASSTSGTGTEKLFF
.	few	TRBV6-6	TRBJ1-2	TGTGCCAGCAGCTCACCCGCGCAAGGACTCAACTATGGCTACACCTTC	CASSSPAQGLNYGYTF
.	.	TRBV7-2	TRBJ2-3	TGTGCCAGCAGCGCGGGACCCCCTTCTAGCACAGATACGCAGTATTTT	CASSAGPPSSTDTQYF